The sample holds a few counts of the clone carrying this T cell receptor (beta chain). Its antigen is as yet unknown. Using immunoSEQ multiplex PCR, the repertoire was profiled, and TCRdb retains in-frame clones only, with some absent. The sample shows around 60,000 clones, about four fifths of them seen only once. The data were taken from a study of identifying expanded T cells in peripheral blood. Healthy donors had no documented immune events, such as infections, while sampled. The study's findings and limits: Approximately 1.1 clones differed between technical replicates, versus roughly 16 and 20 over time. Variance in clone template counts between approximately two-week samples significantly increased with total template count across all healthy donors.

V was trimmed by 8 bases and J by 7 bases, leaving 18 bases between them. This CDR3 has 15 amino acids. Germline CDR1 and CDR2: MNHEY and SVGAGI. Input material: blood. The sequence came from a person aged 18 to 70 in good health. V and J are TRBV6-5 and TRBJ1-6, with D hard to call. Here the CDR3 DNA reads TGTGCCAGCGGCACAATCGGACGAAAAAATTCACCCCTCCACTTT. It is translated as CASGTIGRKNSPLHF.